These T cell receptor beta chains were read from a single sample in a study of identical twins. TCRdb recomputed calls from the 5' RACE reads with MiXCR, one row per CDR3 protein. The sample records more than 400,000 distinct CDR3 sequences, 13% to 15% being singletons. This sample was shared with a second study, whose subject was yellow fever vaccine responses in identical twins.

Sequencing was done on a sample of CD4+ T cells sorted from blood. The receptors come from a woman aged 18-29 years in good health. The conserved cysteine and the conserved F or W are not part of the CDR3 here. Each record gives: V gene, J gene, CDR3 protein.

v_gene: TRBV7-9
j_gene: TRBJ2-5
CDR3aa: ASSLVSAETQY

v_gene: TRBV6-5
j_gene: TRBJ2-1
CDR3aa: ASSYLGSLSYNEQF

v_gene: TRBV24-1
j_gene: TRBJ1-5
CDR3aa: ATGAGGNQPQH

v_gene: TRBV27
j_gene: TRBJ2-1
CDR3aa: ASSREPNNPSYNEQF

v_gene: TRBV7-8
j_gene: TRBJ2-2
CDR3aa: ASSLSPLRQGGLF

v_gene: TRBV5-5
j_gene: TRBJ2-5
CDR3aa: ASSLVSAGSQY

v_gene: TRBV3-1
j_gene: TRBJ2-3
CDR3aa: ASSRLAGTDTQY

v_gene: TRBV12-3/TRBV12-4
j_gene: TRBJ2-3
CDR3aa: ASTGGATDTQY

v_gene: TRBV12-3/TRBV12-4
j_gene: TRBJ2-7
CDR3aa: ASSRTVYEQY

v_gene: TRBV12-3/TRBV12-4
j_gene: TRBJ1-1
CDR3aa: ASSPGHPGTEAF

v_gene: TRBV6-5
j_gene: TRBJ1-4
CDR3aa: ASSYRVTEKLF

v_gene: TRBV15
j_gene: TRBJ1-5
CDR3aa: ATSREAGAQPQH

v_gene: TRBV29-1
j_gene: TRBJ2-7
CDR3aa: SGGGQGLYEQY

v_gene: TRBV5-6
j_gene: TRBJ2-5
CDR3aa: ASYGRGKETQY